The 28 T cell receptor beta chains in this list originate from one sample, sequenced in a study of follicular helper T cells after annual influenza vaccination. Time point of the sample: 2014-2015 season, 7 days after vaccination. This table comes from immunoSEQ multiplex PCR, and its TCRdb copy is limited to in-frame clones, with some not included. The data show 9,500 to 13,000 clones, around 86% seen once. Specimen: CXCR5- memory CD4+ T cells sorted from blood, collected 7 days after influenza vaccination. The origin of the receptors is an adult who received the influenza vaccine.

This clone is large (0.1 to 1%) within its sample. The chain uses TRBV5-4 and TRBJ1-2, with a tentative D call TRBD1 (5 bases). The CDR3 consists of 15 residues. V gave up 0 bases and J gave up 4 bases, with 13 bases separating them. Germline V CDR1 and CDR2: SGHNT, YYREEE (reference sequence). CDR3 region: CASSLGQGGVYGYTF. The CDR3 bases are TGTGCCAGCAGCTTGGGGCAGGGCGGGGTCTATGGCTACACCTTC. The complete variable domain, with remaining parts taken from reference TRBV5-4 and TRBJ1-2, reads ETGVTQSPTHLIKTRGQQVTLRCSSQSGHNTVSWYQQALGQGPQFIFQYYREEENGRGNFPPRFSGLQFPNYSSELNVNALELDDSALYLCASSLGQGGVYGYTFGSGTRLTVV.

With regard to this clone: Compared with germline, one end of the junction differs, possibly owing to a read error. This chain links TRBV18 with TRBJ2-4; weak D call: TRBD1 (7 bases). Germline CDR1 KGHSH, CDR2 LQKENI. The CDR3 totals 12 residues. For the CDR3, the DNA is TGTGCCAGCTCACCACCGGAGGGGGCACAATCCTTC. Translated, it gives CASSPPEGAQSF.

This sequence joins TRBV28 and TRBJ1-2; 9 bases align to TRBD1. The CDR3 is made up of 14 amino acids. Germline V CDR1 and CDR2: MDHEN, SYDVKM. V shed 5 bases and J 5 bases; nucleotides not matched to a gene: 6. The CDR3 sequence: CASSVQGAGYGYTF. The CDR3 coding sequence is TGTGCCAGCAGTGTACAGGGGGCAGGGTATGGCTACACCTTC.

Here the CDR3 reads CASSLAGGTGRQPQHF. The CDR3 DNA reads TGTGCCAGCAGCTTAGCGGGGGGGACAGGGAGGCAGCCCCAGCATTTT. The J gene is TRBJ1-5, the V gene TRBV7-2; 9 bases line up with TRBD1. Germline lookup yields CDR1 SGHTA and CDR2 FQGNSA. This CDR3 is 16 amino acids long. The J segment lost 7 bases and the V segment lost 0 bases, leaving 7 bases of the junction unmatched. Combining the CDR3 with reference TRBV7-2 and TRBJ1-5 gives the whole variable domain GAGVSQSPSNKVTEKGKDVELRCDPISGHTALYWYRQSLGQGLEFLIYFQGNSAPDKSGLPSDRFSAERTGGSVSTLTIQRTQQEDSAVYLCASSLAGGTGRQPQHFGDGTRLSIL.

V is TRBV15 and J is TRBJ2-7, with D tentatively TRBD1 (5 bases). V was cut by 3 bases and J by 0 bases, with 33 bases left in between. The CDR3 is 22 residues long. Germline loops: CDR1 LNHNV, CDR2 YYDKDF (reference sequence). CDR3 sequence: CATSRDKRLVIRLLLSSYEQYF. As DNA, the CDR3 is TGTGCCACCAGCAGGGACAAACGGCTGGTTATACGTCTATTGCTAAGCTCCTACGAGCAGTACTTC.

The J gene is TRBJ1-5, the V gene TRBV29-1, with D uncertain. The CDR3 has 13 residues. Germline V CDR1 and CDR2: SQVTM, ANQGSEA. Trimming left V 4 bases short and J 1 base short, with 8 bases between. As DNA, the CDR3 is TGCAGCGTTGCTGGGGAAAGCAATCAGCCCCAGCATTTT. Protein sequence: CSVAGESNQPQHF.

The chain links TRBV11-3 to TRBJ1-1; possibly TRBD1 for D (5 bases). V dropped 5 bases and J dropped 3 bases, with 13 bases sitting between them. CDR3 length: 14 residues. Per germline, CDR1 SGHNT and CDR2 YENEEA. CDR3 residues: CASSPAGGDTEAFF. The CDR3 coding sequence is TGTGCCAGCAGCCCGGCCGGGGGAGACACTGAAGCTTTCTTT.

J is TRBJ2-1 and V is TRBV30, with D perhaps matching TRBD2 (5 bases). Per the germline V gene, CDR1 is GTSNPN and CDR2 is SVGIG (reference sequence). CDR3 size: 12 residues. Trimming pared 2 bases from V and 9 bases from J, leaving 11 bases between. The CDR3 sequence: CAWSSGDGEQFF. The CDR3 region has the DNA TGTGCCTGGAGTTCCGGGGATGGTGAGCAGTTCTTC.

V gene TRBV28 combines with J gene TRBJ1-1, with unresolved D. This CDR3 contains 15 residues. The V gene's germline CDR1 is MDHEN and CDR2 SYDVKM. Trimming removed 1 base from V and 6 bases from J, with 15 bases in between. The CDR3 spells CASSLSLGNHPEAFF. As DNA, the CDR3 is TGTGCCAGCAGTTTATCCCTAGGGAACCACCCTGAAGCTTTCTTT.

The chain links TRBV29-1 to TRBJ2-3; 14 bases agree with TRBD2. This CDR3 comprises 16 residues. V dropped 4 bases and J dropped 0; count of bases not matched to a gene: 3. Germline-derived CDR1 and CDR2 are SQVTM and ANQGSEA. The CDR3 spells CSVGGLAGVSTDTQYF. In DNA form, the CDR3 reads TGCAGCGTTGGGGGACTAGCGGGGGTTAGCACAGATACGCAGTATTTT.

The genes are TRBV10-3 and TRBJ2-7; D ambiguous. V shed 0 bases and J shed 3 bases, with 6 bases lying between them. Germline CDR1 ENHRY, CDR2 SYGVKD. The CDR3 consists of 13 residues. The CDR3 coding sequence is TGTGCCATCAGTGAGTCGACGGGCTACGAGCAGTACTTC. Translating it yields CAISESTGYEQYF.

The chain has TRBV7-2 and TRBJ2-5; 9 bases are a match to TRBD2. The J segment lost 5 bases and the V segment lost 1 base, leaving 8 bases of the junction unmatched. The CDR3 has 16 residues. Germline V gene lookup returns CDR1 SGHTA and CDR2 FQGNSA. The CDR3 DNA sequence: TGTGCCAGCAGCTTAGACGGCGGCGGGAGGGGGGAGACCCAGTACTTC. Its translation: CASSLDGGGRGETQYF.

V usage is TRBV27 and J usage is TRBJ2-7; D is perhaps TRBD1 or TRBD2 (5 bases each). V lost 5 bases, J lost 6 bases, and 14 bases lay in between. The germline gives CDR1 MNHEY, CDR2 SMNVEV (reference sequence). There are 13 residues in the CDR3. CDR3 DNA sequence: TGTGCCAGCAGTCCACAGTCGGGGACCGAGCAGTACTTC. This encodes CASSPQSGTEQYF.

This sequence joins TRBV18 and TRBJ2-7, with a possible D match to TRBD1 (6 bases). CDR3 size: 13 residues. V lost 6 bases, J lost 2 bases, and 11 bases lay in between. In germline, CDR1 is KGHSH, CDR2 LQKENI. The CDR3 reads CASSSGTTYEQYF. CDR3 nucleotide sequence: TGTGCCAGCTCGTCCGGGACAACCTACGAGCAGTACTTC.

V gene TRBV7-9 combines with J gene TRBJ1-4; weak D call: TRBD1 (6 bases). Trimming took 4 bases from V and 2 from J, leaving 8 bases between them. Germline loops: CDR1 SEHNR, CDR2 FQNEAQ (reference sequence). This CDR3 has 14 residues. CDR3 sequence reads: CASSSTGTNEKLFF. In DNA, the CDR3 is TGTGCCAGCAGCTCCACAGGGACTAATGAAAAACTGTTTTTT.

This clone has a single count. V is TRBV30 and J is TRBJ1-5; D gene uncertain. This CDR3 spans 15 amino acids. Germline CDR1 and CDR2: GTSNPN and SVGIG (reference sequence). V was trimmed by 4 bases and J by 1 base, leaving 14 bases between them. Written as DNA, the CDR3 is TGTGCCTGGAAAGGTAAAGGGAAGAGCAATCAGCCCCAGCATTTT. Translating it yields CAWKGKGKSNQPQHF.

This clone was recorded only once. The chain joins TRBV5-1 to TRBJ2-5; D is perhaps TRBD1 (5 bases). V lost 4 bases and J lost 5, with 12 bases in between. This CDR3 spans 13 amino acids. The germline CDR1 and CDR2 sequences are SGHRS and YFSETQ. CDR3 region: CASSTPGIETQYF. CDR3 DNA: TGCGCCAGCAGCACCCCAGGGATCGAGACCCAGTACTTC.

This chain links TRBV14 with TRBJ2-7; D is unresolved. Germline V gives CDR1 SGHDN, CDR2 FVKESK. The CDR3 sequence is 13 residues long. The germline V and J ends were trimmed by 0 bases and 5 bases, with 8 bases remaining between them. CDR3 DNA: TGTGCCAGCAGCCAAGAACTCCTGAACGAGCAGTACTTC. As protein: CASSQELLNEQYF. Full variable domain (remainder filled in from reference TRBV14 and TRBJ2-7): EAGVTQFPSHSVIEKGQTVTLRCDPISGHDNLYWYRRVMGKEIKFLLHFVKESKQDESGMPNNRFLAERTGGTYSTLKVQPAELEDSGVYFCASSQELLNEQYFGPGTRLTVT.

The chain is built from TRBV11-1 and TRBJ2-1; 10 positions agree with TRBD2. The CDR3 consists of 16 residues. With V trimmed by 7 bases and J by 7 bases, 13 bases remained unmatched. Germline assignment: CDR1 SGHAT and CDR2 FQDESV (reference sequence). CDR3 nucleotide sequence: TGTGCCAGCACCAGTACCGGGACTAGCGTGTTAAATGAGCAGTTCTTC. Encoded protein: CASTSTGTSVLNEQFF.

The gene calls are TRBV7-9 and TRBJ1-4; D gene uncertain. V shed 0 bases and J shed 3 bases, with 5 bases lying between them. The CDR3 extends over 14 amino acids. Germline CDR1 SEHNR, CDR2 FQNEAQ (reference sequence). In nucleotides, the CDR3 is TGTGCCAGCAGCTTAGCGGGTTCTAATGAAAAACTGTTTTTT. Translating gives CASSLAGSNEKLFF.

The genes are TRBV2 and TRBJ1-5, with 7 nucleotides matching TRBD1. Germline V gene sequence: CDR1 SNHLY, CDR2 FYNNEI. This CDR3 has 15 residues. The J segment lost 4 bases and the V segment lost 6 bases, leaving 9 bases of the junction unmatched. This CDR3 reads CASRGGGGRNQPQHF. CDR3 sequence (DNA): TGTGCCAGCAGGGGAGGAGGGGGCCGGAATCAGCCCCAGCATTTT.

This sequence joins TRBV7-2 and TRBJ1-5; D not resolved. The CDR3 consists of 13 residues. The V and J ends lost 1 base and 5 bases respectively, with 6 bases between them. CDR1 SGHTA and CDR2 FQGNSA come from the germline V gene. In nucleotides, the CDR3 is TGTGCCAGCAGCTTAGGACCCCATCAGCCCCAGCATTTT. This encodes CASSLGPHQPQHF.

V usage is TRBV2 and J usage is TRBJ1-5; D remains unclear. Germline V gene sequence: CDR1 SNHLY, CDR2 FYNNEI. Trimming took off 2 bases at V and 0 bases at J, with 14 bases between the two ends. The CDR3 runs 17 residues. The CDR3 DNA reads TGTGCCAGCAGTGAAACCCCGGTTGAGTATAGCAATCAGCCCCAGCATTTT. Its protein is CASSETPVEYSNQPQHF.

The chain uses TRBV19 and TRBJ1-1; D remains unclear. CDR1 LNHDA and CDR2 SQIVND come from the germline V gene (reference sequence). This CDR3 spans 13 amino acids. Between the trimmed V and J ends, which lost 2 bases and 4 bases, there was a span of 8 bases. The CDR3 coding sequence is TGTGCCAGTAGTATAACGAGTTCCACTGAAGCTTTCTTT. Protein product: CASSITSSTEAFF.

This clone occurred once. The chain couples TRBV9 to TRBJ2-2, with 7 bases that match TRBD1. This CDR3 has 14 residues. CDR1 is SGDLS and CDR2 is YYNGEE in the germline V gene. The V segment lost 2 bases and the J segment 4 bases; nucleotides outside the gene matches: 2. The CDR3 DNA follows: TGTGCCAGCAGCGTCGACAGGGTCACCGGGGAGCTGTTTTTT. Protein: CASSVDRVTGELFF.

The chain couples TRBV6-5 to TRBJ1-4; D is possibly TRBD1 (6 bases). V was cut by 6 bases and J by 4 bases, with 12 bases left in between. The CDR3 consists of 14 residues. CDR1 and CDR2 from the germline V gene are MNHEY and SVGAGI. The CDR3 DNA follows: TGTGCCAGCAGGGGAGGACAGAGTAATGAAAAACTGTTTTTT. Residues: CASRGGQSNEKLFF.

The rearrangement links TRBV5-6 to TRBJ2-5; tentative D call: TRBD1 (7 bases). Germline lookup yields CDR1 SGHDT and CDR2 YYEEEE. The V gene lost 1 base and the J gene lost 4 bases, with 17 bases spanning the gap. The length of the CDR3 is 16 residues. As DNA, the CDR3 is TGTGCCAGCAGCTTGCCCCAGGGGGGAATAGGAGAGACCCAGTACTTC. As protein: CASSLPQGGIGETQYF.

The genes are TRBV7-2 and TRBJ1-5; D gene unclear. The CDR3 covers 14 residues. V gave up 5 bases and J gave up 2 bases, with 10 bases separating them. Germline V gene lookup returns CDR1 SGHTA and CDR2 FQGNSA. CDR3 DNA: TGTGCCAGCAGCGGACGTGGGGGCAATCAGCCCCAGCATTTT. This translates into CASSGRGGNQPQHF.